These T cell receptor beta chains were read from a single sample in a study of CD8 T cells in ankylosing spondylitis. MiXCR, applied by TCRdb to the 5' RACE reads, yields one record per CDR3 protein. The sample contains 200,000 to 300,000 distinct CDR3 sequences, roughly a tenth of which appear only once. Input material: blood, either unsorted or a sorted T cell fraction (not recorded which). The receptors shown here come from a male donor with ankylosing spondylitis or in good health (not recorded which). The CDR3 runs from the conserved cysteine through the conserved F or W. D genes are given only for firm matches. Rows may omit the clone size; those that give it use once, few, many or a size class.

>TRBJ2-7|TRBV18|few|.
CASSPGAGVHEQYF
TGTGCCAGCTCCCCAGGGGCGGGAGTCCACGAGCAGTACTTC
>TRBJ2-1|TRBV3-1|many|TRBD2
CASRASGEYNEQFF
TGTGCCAGCCGGGCTAGCGGGGAATACAATGAGCAGTTCTTC
>TRBJ2-3|TRBV6-5|many|.
CASSYGGTDTQYF
TGTGCCAGCAGTTACGGGGGGACAGATACGCAGTATTTT
>TRBJ1-1|TRBV21-1|few|.
CASSNSLGFNFIF
TGTGCCAGCAGCAACAGCCTAGGATTCAACTTCATTTTT
>TRBJ2-7|TRBV20-1|few|.
CSAPNPLRGIYEQYF
TGCAGTGCTCCTAACCCTCTCCGGGGTATCTACGAGCAGTACTTC
>TRBJ1-4|TRBV10-3|.|.
CAISESIEKLFF
TGTGCCATCAGTGAGTCGATCGAAAAACTGTTTTTT
>TRBJ1-5|TRBV5-1|many|TRBD1
CASSPLPTGRYDQPQHF
TGCGCCAGCAGCCCCCTCCCGACAGGGAGGTATGATCAGCCCCAGCATTTT
>TRBJ2-5|TRBV10-3|many|.
CAIREGETQYF
TGTGCCATTAGAGAAGGGGAGACCCAGTACTTC
>TRBJ1-2|TRBV20-1|many|.
CSARQTGTGYGYTF
TGCAGTGCTAGACAAACCGGGACGGGTTATGGCTACACCTTC
>TRBJ2-1|TRBV7-3|many|.
CASSPGTYNEQFF
TGTGCCAGCAGCCCCGGGACATACAATGAGCAGTTCTTC
>TRBJ2-4|TRBV7-2|.|TRBD1
CASSSSSGTGGVVSWAGNIQYF
TGTGCCAGCAGCAGCTCATCCGGGACAGGGGGCGTAGTCTCGTGGGCTGGAAACATTCAGTACTTC
>TRBJ2-7|TRBV5-1|.|TRBD1
CASSLEGQGGSYEQYF
TGCGCCAGCAGCTTGGAGGGACAGGGAGGCTCCTACGAGCAGTACTTC
>TRBJ2-5|TRBV12-3/TRBV12-4|many|.
CASSLTSNGQETQYF
TGTGCCAGCAGTTTGACTAGTAACGGGCAAGAGACCCAGTACTTC
>TRBJ2-1|TRBV12-3/TRBV12-4|.|.
CASSPTTSHNEQFF
TGTGCCAGCAGTCCAACAACATCCCACAATGAGCAGTTCTTC
>TRBJ2-5|TRBV7-9|.|.
CASSPPLGNQYF
TGTGCCAGCAGCCCTCCCCTAGGTAACCAGTACTTC
>TRBJ2-3|TRBV7-9|few|.
CASVLGASTDTQYF
TGTGCCAGCGTTCTGGGGGCGAGCACAGATACGCAGTATTTT
>TRBJ2-7|TRBV7-8|.|.
CASSPYQGGYEQYF
TGTGCCAGCAGCCCCTATCAGGGGGGCTACGAGCAGTACTTC
>TRBJ1-5|TRBV6-2/TRBV6-3|few|.
CASSWGGSNQPQHF
TGTGCCAGCAGTTGGGGGGGTAGCAATCAGCCCCAGCATTTT
>TRBJ2-7|TRBV10-2|many|TRBD2
CASRGTSGFYEQYF
TGCGCCAGCAGGGGGACTAGCGGGTTTTACGAGCAGTACTTC
>TRBJ2-5|TRBV5-1|many|.
CASSMYQETQYF
TGCGCCAGCAGCATGTACCAAGAGACCCAGTACTTC
>TRBJ2-3|TRBV5-1|many|.
CASSTDFDTQYF
TGCGCCAGCAGCACAGACTTCGATACGCAGTATTTT
>TRBJ2-2|TRBV20-1|.|.
CRAVGANTGELFF
TGCAGGGCTGTGGGTGCGAACACCGGGGAGCTGTTTTTT
>TRBJ2-2|TRBV29-1|.|.
CSAGFTGELFF
TGCAGCGCTGGGTTCACCGGGGAGCTGTTTTTT
>TRBJ2-2|TRBV6-5|many|TRBD2
CASSYYSQSGGYEAGELFF
TGTGCCAGCAGTTACTATTCCCAGAGCGGGGGGTACGAGGCCGGGGAGCTGTTTTTT
>TRBJ1-6|TRBV6-2/TRBV6-3|few|.
CASSYEYSPLHF
TGTGCCAGCAGTTACGAGTATTCACCCCTCCACTTT
>TRBJ2-3|TRBV5-1|many|.
CASSPNSTQYF
TGCGCCAGCAGCCCCAATTCTACGCAGTATTTT
>TRBJ2-3|TRBV20-1|.|.
CSARVPADTDTQYF
TGCAGTGCTAGAGTCCCAGCGGACACAGATACGCAGTATTTT
>TRBJ2-3|TRBV15|few|.
CATSRGAQGMDTQYF
TGTGCCACCAGCAGAGGAGCACAAGGAATGGATACGCAGTATTTT
>TRBJ1-1|TRBV12-3/TRBV12-4|many|.
CASSLTGDGTEAFF
TGTGCCAGCAGTTTGACGGGGGATGGCACTGAAGCTTTCTTT
>TRBJ2-3|TRBV7-3|many|.
CASSPDWARPDTQYF
TGTGCCAGCAGCCCAGATTGGGCCCGTCCAGATACGCAGTATTTT
>TRBJ2-2|TRBV28|many|.
CASTLRVTGELFF
TGTGCCAGCACACTCCGGGTTACTGGGGAGCTGTTTTTT
>TRBJ2-5|TRBV20-1|many|TRBD2
CSAKTSGGSETQYF
TGCAGTGCCAAGACTAGCGGAGGGTCGGAGACCCAGTACTTC
>TRBJ2-2|TRBV5-1|.|TRBD2
CASSLVGLAVTGELFF
TGCGCCAGCAGCTTGGTAGGACTAGCCGTCACCGGGGAGCTGTTTTTT
>TRBJ2-2|TRBV12-3/TRBV12-4|.|.
CASSLVADPTGELFF
TGTGCCAGCAGTTTGGTGGCGGACCCCACCGGGGAGCTGTTTTTT
>TRBJ2-3|TRBV5-1|many|.
CASRRRRETTDTQYF
TGCGCCAGCAGGAGACGCCGAGAAACAACAGATACGCAGTATTTT
>TRBJ1-1|TRBV20-1|many|.
CSAPRTFIEAFF
TGCAGTGCTCCCCGAACCTTTATAGAAGCTTTCTTT
>TRBJ1-2|TRBV7-8|many|.
CASSLREGIHYGYTF
TGTGCCAGCAGCTTACGCGAGGGGATTCACTATGGCTACACCTTC
>TRBJ1-1|TRBV12-3/TRBV12-4|many|TRBD1
CASSDRGPRTEAFF
TGTGCCAGCAGCGACAGGGGCCCGCGCACTGAAGCTTTCTTT
>TRBJ2-1|TRBV7-2|few|.
CASSLGRQQFF
TGTGCCAGCAGCTTAGGACGGCAGCAGTTCTTC
>TRBJ1-5|TRBV5-1|many|TRBD1
CASSFTGGQPQHF
TGCGCCAGCAGCTTTACAGGGGGTCAGCCCCAGCATTTT
>TRBJ1-5|TRBV7-7|many|.
CATTERTLDQPQHF
TGTGCCACCACAGAAAGGACGCTTGATCAGCCCCAGCATTTT
>TRBJ1-1|TRBV2|few|.
CASSLTTNTEAFF
TGTGCCAGCAGTCTGACAACGAACACTGAAGCTTTCTTT
>TRBJ2-2|TRBV7-3|.|TRBD2
CASSLGASGRSGELFF
TGTGCCAGCAGCTTAGGGGCTAGCGGGCGATCCGGGGAGCTGTTTTTT
>TRBJ1-2|TRBV10-3|many|.
CAISVDTTYGYTF
TGTGCCATCAGTGTCGACACCACTTATGGCTACACCTTC
>TRBJ1-2|TRBV7-6|.|.
CASSPGGNPLYGYTF
TGTGCCAGCAGCCCTGGGGGAAACCCCTTGTATGGCTACACCTTC
>TRBJ2-1|TRBV5-5|many|.
CASSLLGGGVNEQFF
TGTGCCAGCAGCTTGTTAGGGGGAGGGGTCAATGAGCAGTTCTTC
>TRBJ2-2|TRBV7-8|few|TRBD2
CASRPRGVAGNTGELFF
TGTGCCAGCAGACCTAGAGGGGTAGCGGGGAACACCGGGGAGCTGTTTTTT
>TRBJ2-2|TRBV5-1|many|TRBD2
CASSLREAGELFF
TGCGCCAGCAGCTTGCGGGAGGCCGGGGAGCTGTTTTTT
>TRBJ1-2|TRBV18|once|TRBD1
CASSPTDRVNYGYTF
TGTGCCAGCTCACCAACGGACAGGGTAAACTATGGCTACACCTTC
>TRBJ2-4|TRBV5-1|many|TRBD2
CASSYGLAGGENIQYF
TGCGCCAGCAGTTACGGACTAGCGGGGGGGGAAAACATTCAGTACTTC
>TRBJ1-1|TRBV2|.|.
CASYVPGTEAFF
TGTGCCAGCTATGTTCCGGGGACTGAAGCTTTCTTT
>TRBJ2-3|TRBV6-5|.|.
CASSYSSSAGTPTDTQYF
TGTGCCAGCAGTTACTCGAGTTCGGCGGGAACCCCCACAGATACGCAGTATTTT
>TRBJ2-7|TRBV7-8|many|TRBD1
CASSLGRDRVYEQYF
TGTGCCAGCAGCTTAGGCCGGGACAGGGTCTACGAGCAGTACTTC
>TRBJ2-2|TRBV7-8|many|.
CASSPGRGQTNTGELFF
TGTGCCAGCAGCCCAGGGCGTGGACAGACGAACACCGGGGAGCTGTTTTTT
>TRBJ1-5|TRBV6-1|many|.
CASSEGRGNQPQHF
TGTGCCAGCAGTGAAGGACGGGGCAATCAGCCCCAGCATTTT